This T cell receptor beta chain is from a study of radiation and T cells in renal cell carcinoma. Assay used: immunoSEQ multiplex PCR; TCRdb lists only in-frame clones, some missing. The repertoire holds about 170,000 clones, with 88% as singletons. Noted time point: blood 4 weeks post-SBRT, at nephrectomy. The treatment: 15 Gy SBRT to primary tumor, nephrectomy 4 weeks later. The starting material was blood, obtained from a patient whose treatment included radiotherapy and nephrectomy. This clonotype was obtained from a woman aged 50 to 60 with renal cell carcinoma.

The CDR3 protein is CASNRGPNTGELFF. Here the CDR3 DNA reads TGTGCCAGCAATCGGGGGCCGAACACCGGGGAGCTGTTTTTT. The chain employs TRBV2 and TRBJ2-2; D may correspond to TRBD1 or TRBD2 (6 bases each). CDR3 size: 14 residues. V gave up 7 bases and J gave up 0 bases, with 9 bases separating them. CDR1 SNHLY and CDR2 FYNNEI come from the germline V gene. Combining the CDR3 with reference TRBV2 and TRBJ2-2 gives the whole variable domain EPEVTQTPSHQVTQMGQEVILRCVPISNHLYFYWYRQILGQKVEFLVSFYNNEISEKSEIFDDQFSVERPDGSNFTLKIRSTKLEDSAMYFCASNRGPNTGELFFGEGSRLTVL.